The 9 T cell receptor beta chains below were found in one sample sequenced in a study of Graves' ophthalmopathy and Graves' hyperthyroidism. RNA transcripts were the template, and TCR beta CDR3 regions were amplified from them. HTBI primers primed a first-round RT-PCR, and a second-round multiplex PCR followed. TCRdb reprocessed the multiplex PCR reads with MiXCR, giving one entry per CDR3 protein. This sample has about 480,000 distinct CDR3 sequences, with roughly 14% found just once. The sample consisted of blood. Source of these receptors: a woman aged 25 to 39 with Graves' ophthalmopathy.

This clonotype was seen repeatedly, ten times or more. This chain uses TRBV20-1 with TRBJ1-2, with TRBD1 matching over 8 bases. This CDR3 is 17 amino acids long. V was pared by 4 bases and J by 0 bases, with 13 bases of the junction left unmatched. Germline loops: CDR1 DFQATT, CDR2 SNEGSKA (reference sequence). Here the CDR3 reads CSATKAGTGYSNYGYTF. CDR3 bases: TGCAGTGCTACTAAGGCCGGGACAGGCTATTCTAACTATGGCTACACCTTC.

Ten or more counts support this clonotype. The V call is TRBV30, the J call TRBJ1-1; 8 bases align to TRBD1. With 4 bases clipped from V and 3 bases from J, the junction kept 1 base outside the gene matches. This CDR3 comprises 12 residues. Germline V gene data show CDR1 as GTSNPN and CDR2 as SVGIG (reference sequence). CDR3 sequence reads: CAWTGGHTEAFF. CDR3 DNA sequence: TGTGCCTGGACAGGGGGCCACACTGAAGCTTTCTTT.

J is TRBJ2-5 and V is TRBV7-2; D is unresolved. Trimming pared 1 base from V and 4 bases from J, leaving 7 bases between. The V gene's germline CDR1 is SGHTA and CDR2 FQGNSA. The CDR3 runs 13 residues. CDR3 protein: CASSLEIPETQYF. DNA of the CDR3: TGTGCCAGCAGCTTAGAGATCCCAGAGACCCAGTACTTC.

This clonotype showed up many times. The gene calls are TRBV27 and TRBJ2-7; D gene ambiguous. This CDR3 spans 13 amino acids. The V end lost 8 bases, the J end lost 0 bases, and 11 bases lay between the germline ends. Germline V lookup: CDR1 MNHEY, CDR2 SMNVEV (reference sequence). Written as DNA, the CDR3 is TGTGCCAGCGGCCGGCTTGACTCCTACGAGCAGTACTTC. It translates to CASGRLDSYEQYF.

This clonotype was detected ten times or more. The rearrangement joins TRBV28 to TRBJ2-4; 8 bases map to TRBD1. J was trimmed by 8 bases and V by 6 bases; bases with no gene match: 12. The CDR3 loop spans 15 amino acids. Germline CDR1 is MDHEN and CDR2 is SYDVKM. Written as DNA, the CDR3 is TGTGCCAGCAGCGACAGGGGCATGCTTATGGACATTCAGTACTTC. It yields the protein CASSDRGMLMDIQYF.

V is TRBV6-5 and J is TRBJ1-5; D not resolved. The CDR3 covers 13 residues. In germline, CDR1 is MNHEY, CDR2 SVGAGI. Trimming shortened V by 5 bases and J by 4 bases, and 9 bases separated the two germline ends. The CDR3 here is CASSTRKNQPQHF. The CDR3 DNA reads as TGTGCCAGCAGTACTCGGAAAAATCAGCCCCAGCATTTT.

This clonotype came up many times. The J gene is TRBJ1-5, the V gene TRBV24-1; 10 nucleotides agree with TRBD1. CDR1 KGHDR and CDR2 SFDVKD come from the germline V gene. The CDR3 is 16 amino acids. J lost 4 bases, V lost 4 bases, and 6 bases had no gene match. The CDR3 DNA reads as TGTGCCACCAGTGAGGCTGGACAGGGGGGAAATCAGCCCCAGCATTTT. As protein: CATSEAGQGGNQPQHF.

This clonotype was detected many times. V and J are TRBV6-5 and TRBJ1-1; 10 nucleotides line up with TRBD1. This CDR3 has 14 amino acids. Germline loops: CDR1 MNHEY, CDR2 SVGAGI. V trimming: 2 bases; J trimming: 7 bases; junction bases outside the gene matches: 4. The CDR3 DNA follows: TGTGCCAGCAGTTACGGGACAGGGGCTTATGAAGCTTTCTTT. Translated: CASSYGTGAYEAFF.

This clonotype appeared a few times. The chain employs TRBV2 and TRBJ1-2; D possibly corresponds to TRBD1 (5 bases). The CDR3 totals 12 residues. Looked up from germline, CDR1 is SNHLY and CDR2 is FYNNEI. Trimming took off 9 bases at V and 4 bases at J, with 12 bases between the two ends. The CDR3 protein is CASLSGSYGYTF. CDR3 bases: TGTGCCAGTCTATCAGGGAGCTATGGCTACACCTTC.